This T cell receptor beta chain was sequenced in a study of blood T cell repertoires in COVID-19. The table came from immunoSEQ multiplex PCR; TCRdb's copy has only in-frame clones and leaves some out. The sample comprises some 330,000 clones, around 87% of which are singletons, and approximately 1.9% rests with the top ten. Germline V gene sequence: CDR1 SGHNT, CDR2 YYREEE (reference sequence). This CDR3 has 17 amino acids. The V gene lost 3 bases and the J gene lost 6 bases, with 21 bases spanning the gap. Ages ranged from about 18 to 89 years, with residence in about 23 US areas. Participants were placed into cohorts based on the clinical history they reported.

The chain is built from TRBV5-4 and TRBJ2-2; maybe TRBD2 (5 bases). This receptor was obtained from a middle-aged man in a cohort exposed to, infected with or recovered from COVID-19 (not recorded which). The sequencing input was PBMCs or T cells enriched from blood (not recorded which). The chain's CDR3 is CASSYARVNSVPGELFF. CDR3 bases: TGTGCCAGCAGCTACGCGAGGGTCAATAGTGTTCCCGGGGAGCTGTTTTTT.